One sample yielded the 32 T cell receptor beta chains listed below, sequenced in a study of human T cells and chemical hapten exposure (dated by TCRdb to the early 2020s). Receptors were amplified or captured by RACE. The instrument was a NextSeq 500. The public reads were quality trimmed at Q25 with fastp and then assembled into clones with MiXCR by TCRdb, keeping productive beta chains. CDR3 protein sequences are deduplicated, and each keeps its most common genes and DNA. The sample includes fewer than 200,000 distinct CDR3 sequences, with about a quarter observed a single time. Clones ranked in the top ten supply 2.1% of the sample. Interpreted using the paper, the time point label stands for: patch test 3, about 24 weeks after DPC sensitization. This sample's treatment or condition label indicates: therapeutic diphenylcyclopropenone sensitization with weekly scalp DPC. This specimen consisted of whole blood, obtained in connection with sensitization to the hapten diphenylcyclopropenone (DPC). The source of these receptors is a woman aged 18 to 35 with alopecia areata. Some clones in this sample may be carry-over from other donors' samples.

The chain combines TRBV7-8 with TRBJ2-7, with D maybe TRBD2 (5 bases). The V end was cut by 1 base, the J end by 7 bases, with 11 bases between. Per the germline V gene, CDR1 is SGHVS and CDR2 is FQNEAQ. This CDR3 is built from 13 residues. The CDR3 reads CASSLGSGVEQYF. In DNA, the CDR3 is TGTGCCAGCAGCTTAGGTTCCGGGGTAGAGCAGTACTTC.

A note on this clonotype: Germline and junction disagree at one end, which may indicate a read error. The chain carries TRBV7-7 and TRBJ2-5, with D perhaps matching TRBD1 or TRBD2 (5 bases each). Germline V gene sequence: CDR1 SSHAT, CDR2 FNYEAQ (reference sequence). CDR3 length: 14 residues. The CDR3, as DNA: TGTGCTAGCAGTAGGGACCCCGGAGCAGAGACCCAGTACTTC. It codes for CASSRDPGAETQYF.

This rearrangement joins TRBV4-3 to TRBJ1-2, with a weak D call TRBD1 (5 bases). Germline CDR1 and CDR2: LGHNA and YSLEER. V dropped 0 bases and J dropped 4 bases, with 15 bases sitting between them. This CDR3 comprises 16 residues. CDR3 nucleotide sequence: TGCGCCAGCAGCCAAGAGGAACAGGAGGGCAGCTATGGCTACACCTTC. Residues: CASSQEEQEGSYGYTF.

The V gene is TRBV29-1, the J gene TRBJ2-5, with D possibly being TRBD2 (5 bases). Germline V lookup: CDR1 SQVTM, CDR2 ANQGSEA. The CDR3 covers 14 residues. Trimming left V 4 bases short and J 1 base short, with 13 bases between. CDR3 sequence reads: CSVAPRGSQETQYF. In nucleotides, the CDR3 is TGCAGCGTTGCCCCCCGGGGATCCCAAGAGACCCAGTACTTC.

This clonotype was seen more than once but under ten times. J is TRBJ2-1 and V is TRBV7-8; 11 bases line up with TRBD2. Germline V gene lookup returns CDR1 SGHVS and CDR2 FQNEAQ. The CDR3 length is 17 residues. With 1 base clipped from V and 3 bases from J, the junction kept 5 bases outside the gene matches. The CDR3 loop is CASSLEVGTSGYNEQFF. The CDR3 coding sequence is TGTGCCAGCAGCTTAGAGGTGGGGACTAGCGGCTACAATGAGCAGTTCTTC.

This rearrangement joins TRBV6-6 to TRBJ1-3; no clear D. V dropped 3 bases and J dropped 0 bases, with 6 bases sitting between them. The CDR3 runs 14 residues. The germline V gene encodes CDR1 MNHNY and CDR2 SVGAGI (reference sequence). This chain's CDR3 is CASSYRDSGNTIYF. For the CDR3, the DNA is TGTGCCAGCAGTTATAGGGACTCTGGAAACACCATATATTTT.

The chain combines TRBV29-1 with TRBJ1-1, with D possibly being TRBD1 (5 bases). CDR3 size: 13 residues. Per germline, CDR1 SQVTM and CDR2 ANQGSEA. Trimming cost V 6 bases and J 5 bases, with 16 bases left between them. CDR3 DNA sequence: TGCAGCGTGACACCAACGGGGCGGACTGAAGCTTTCTTT. It codes for CSVTPTGRTEAFF.

The DNA for the CDR3 is TGTGCCAGCAGCTGGGCGACAGGCTACGAGCAGTACTTC. Amino acids: CASSWATGYEQYF. The chain is built from TRBV7-9 and TRBJ2-7, with D possibly TRBD1 on 6 matching bases. Trimming shortened V by 4 bases and J by 3 bases, and 10 bases separated the two germline ends. This CDR3 comprises 13 residues. Germline loops: CDR1 SEHNR, CDR2 FQNEAQ (reference sequence).

The rearrangement uses TRBV10-3 and TRBJ2-7; perhaps TRBD2 as D (6 bases). The germline V and J ends were trimmed by 4 bases and 2 bases, with 18 bases remaining between them. CDR3 length: 16 amino acids. CDR1 ENHRY and CDR2 SYGVKD come from the germline V gene. The CDR3 protein is CAISGAQAGYTYEQYF. In DNA, the CDR3 is TGTGCCATCAGTGGGGCCCAGGCGGGATACACCTACGAGCAGTACTTC.

The table lists this clonotype with a few counts. The rearrangement uses TRBV14 and TRBJ2-2, with 8 bases that match TRBD2. The CDR3 is made up of 17 amino acids. Germline-derived CDR1 and CDR2 are SGHDN and FVKESK. With 2 bases clipped from V and 6 bases from J, the junction kept 11 bases outside the gene matches. In DNA form, the CDR3 reads TGTGCCAGCAGCCAAAGAGGGGGACTAGTCCCGTCCGGGGAGCTGTTTTTT. Protein sequence: CASSQRGGLVPSGELFF.

V usage is TRBV2 and J usage is TRBJ2-7; D perhaps matches TRBD1 (5 bases). Trimming stripped 7 bases from V and 1 base from J, with 8 bases between. This CDR3 contains 12 residues. CDR1 is SNHLY, CDR2 FYNNEI, per germline. The CDR3 loop is CASIRQSYEQYF. The CDR3 nucleotides are TGTGCCAGCATACGACAGTCCTACGAGCAGTACTTC.

V is TRBV5-1 and J is TRBJ2-1; TRBD1 matches at 7 bases. The germline CDR1 and CDR2 sequences are SGHRS and YFSETQ. V was pared by 5 bases and J by 1 base, with 6 bases of the junction left unmatched. The CDR3 has 15 amino acids. CDR3 in amino acids: CASRLGDSSYNEQFF. The CDR3 DNA follows: TGCGCCAGCAGGCTGGGGGACAGTTCCTACAATGAGCAGTTCTTC.

V usage is TRBV7-2 and J usage is TRBJ1-2; weak D call: TRBD1 (6 bases). CDR3 length: 14 residues. Trimming took 1 base from V and 4 from J, leaving 10 bases between them. Germline CDR1 SGHTA, CDR2 FQGNSA. The CDR3 loop is CASSLDGQSYGYTF. The CDR3 bases are TGTGCCAGCAGCTTAGATGGACAGAGCTATGGCTACACCTTC.

This chain connects TRBV25-1 to TRBJ2-7; D is possibly TRBD1 (6 bases). The CDR3 is made up of 16 amino acids. The V and J ends lost 2 bases and 0 bases respectively, with 14 bases between them. Germline values: CDR1 MGHDK, CDR2 SYGVNS. This chain's CDR3 is CASSENRPGDSYEQYF. The CDR3 region has the DNA TGTGCCAGCAGTGAAAACCGTCCAGGGGACTCCTACGAGCAGTACTTC.

The rearrangement uses TRBV20-1 and TRBJ2-5; the D is unclear. The CDR3 loop spans 11 amino acids. Germline V CDR1 and CDR2: DFQATT, SNEGSKA (reference sequence). Trimming pared 3 bases from V and 5 bases from J, leaving 7 bases between. The CDR3 region is CSARSRETQYF. The CDR3 bases are TGCAGTGCTAGGTCCAGGGAGACCCAGTACTTC.

This clonotype came up a few times. CDR3 in DNA: TGTGCCAGCAGTGAAAAAGGGGCAGGGGAAGGCTACACCTTC. Its protein product is CASSEKGAGEGYTF. The chain is built from TRBV2 and TRBJ1-2; TRBD1 is a possible D gene (6 bases). Germline V CDR1 and CDR2: SNHLY, FYNNEI. V lost 2 bases to trimming and J lost 8 bases, with 15 bases between them. The CDR3 is 14 residues long.

The gene calls are TRBV6-5 and TRBJ1-1; 7 nucleotides line up with TRBD1. The CDR3 is 13 residues long. J lost 8 bases, V lost 6 bases, and 9 bases had no gene match. Germline V gene sequence: CDR1 MNHEY, CDR2 SVGAGI. In DNA, the CDR3 is TGTGCCAGCAGAACAGACAGGGCGGAAGAAGCTTTCTTT. Residues: CASRTDRAEEAFF.

The gene calls are TRBV29-1 and TRBJ2-2, with a possible D match to TRBD2 (6 bases). The CDR3 totals 11 residues. CDR1 and CDR2 from the germline V gene are SQVTM and ANQGSEA. CDR3 nucleotides: TGCAACGGCTGGGCGGGGGGGGAGCTGTTTTTT. Protein product: CNGWAGGELFF.

This chain joins TRBV29-1 and TRBJ2-1, with D perhaps matching TRBD2 (5 bases). Germline values: CDR1 SQVTM, CDR2 ANQGSEA. This CDR3 is built from 13 residues. V dropped 2 bases and J dropped 4 bases, with 9 bases sitting between them. CDR3 sequence: CSVETRGYNEQFF. CDR3 nucleotide sequence: TGCAGCGTTGAAACTAGAGGGTACAATGAGCAGTTCTTC.

This chain joins TRBV7-2 and TRBJ1-1; 9 positions agree with TRBD1. CDR3 length equals 13 residues. J was trimmed by 4 bases and V by 6 bases; bases with no gene match: 3. Germline CDR1 is SGHTA and CDR2 is FQGNSA. The CDR3 DNA is TGTGCCAGCAGTCGGACAGGGGTCACTGAAGCTTTCTTT. This sequence encodes CASSRTGVTEAFF. Together with reference TRBV7-2 and TRBJ1-1, the CDR3 gives the full variable domain: GAGVSQSPSNKVTEKGKDVELRCDPISGHTALYWYRQSLGQGLEFLIYFQGNSAPDKSGLPSDRFSAERTGGSVSTLTIQRTQQEDSAVYLCASSRTGVTEAFFGQGTRLTVV.

V is TRBV5-1 and J is TRBJ1-1, with 9 bases identical to TRBD1. Germline CDR1 reads SGHRS; CDR2 reads YFSETQ. The J segment lost 3 bases and the V segment lost 0 bases, leaving 9 bases of the junction unmatched. The CDR3 is made up of 17 amino acids. CDR3 sequence (DNA): TGCGCCAGCAGCTTGGACAGGGGGCCCTCCCGAGACACTGAAGCTTTCTTT. As protein: CASSLDRGPSRDTEAFF.

This clonotype has a handful of counts. This sequence joins TRBV25-1 and TRBJ2-7; D is undetermined. The CDR3 totals 13 residues. Trimming took off 4 bases at V and 0 bases at J, with 7 bases between the two ends. Germline loops: CDR1 MGHDK, CDR2 SYGVNS. The CDR3 loop is CASSAWSSYEQYF. In nucleotides, the CDR3 is TGTGCCAGCAGTGCTTGGAGCTCCTACGAGCAGTACTTC.

This clonotype was picked up a small number of times. The chain links TRBV6-5 to TRBJ1-2, with unresolved D. Trimming took off 2 bases at V and 5 bases at J, with 6 bases between the two ends. The CDR3 length is 12 residues. Germline-derived CDR1 and CDR2 are MNHEY and SVGAGI. CDR3 coding DNA: TGTGCCAGCAGTTACGGGTTTTATGGCTACACCTTC. Its protein is CASSYGFYGYTF.

The chain recombines TRBV9 with TRBJ2-3, with D maybe TRBD2 (6 bases). V lost 0 bases and J 6 bases, leaving 11 bases between the germline ends. This CDR3 has 14 amino acids. In germline, CDR1 is SGDLS, CDR2 YYNGEE. Here the CDR3 reads CASSVGPGGDTQYF. DNA for the CDR3: TGTGCCAGCAGCGTAGGCCCTGGGGGGGATACGCAGTATTTT.

In this sample, this clonotype turned up a few times. The V and J genes are TRBV27 and TRBJ1-2; the D gene is possibly TRBD1 (5 bases). Trimming removed 4 bases at V and 5 bases at J, with 14 bases between. This CDR3 has 14 amino acids. Germline lookup yields CDR1 MNHEY and CDR2 SMNVEV (reference sequence). The CDR3 region is CASSSSGPFYGYTF. For the CDR3, the DNA is TGTGCCAGCAGTTCCTCAGGGCCCTTTTATGGCTACACCTTC.

The genes are TRBV10-3 and TRBJ2-2; 8 bases fit TRBD1. J was trimmed by 6 bases and V by 7 bases; bases with no gene match: 7. This CDR3 contains 14 residues. Per the germline V gene, CDR1 is ENHRY and CDR2 is SYGVKD. CDR3 amino acids: CAITAGGASGELFF. Written as DNA, the CDR3 is TGTGCCATCACCGCAGGGGGCGCGTCCGGGGAGCTGTTTTTT.

The rearrangement uses TRBV12-3 or TRBV12-4 and TRBJ2-1; 7 bases match TRBD2. The CDR3 extends over 11 amino acids. The V segment lost 6 bases and the J segment 13 bases; nucleotides outside the gene matches: 6. CDR3 residues: CASRYRDYQFF. The CDR3 DNA reads TGTGCCAGCAGATACCGGGACTACCAGTTCTTC.

This clonotype was picked up a small number of times. The V gene is TRBV20-1, the J gene TRBJ2-3; 8 bases are a match to TRBD2. Trimming removed 1 base from V and 1 base from J; junction bases left unmatched: 4. The germline gives CDR1 DFQATT, CDR2 SNEGSKA (reference sequence). This CDR3 contains 15 residues. CDR3: CSARARGGGTDTQYF. The CDR3 bases are TGCAGTGCTAGAGCTCGGGGGGGCGGCACAGATACGCAGTATTTT.

The gene calls are TRBV10-3 and TRBJ1-1; D call uncertain. Germline loops: CDR1 ENHRY, CDR2 SYGVKD. V shed 4 bases and J shed 9 bases, with 9 bases lying between them. CDR3 size: 11 residues. The CDR3 reads CAISGGEKAFF. In DNA, the CDR3 is TGTGCCATCAGTGGCGGGGAGAAAGCTTTCTTT.

In its sample, this clonotype was seen a few times. CDR3 region: CASSTGLEQYF. CDR3 nucleotide sequence: TGTGCCAGCAGCACCGGACTCGAGCAGTACTTC. The chain has TRBV7-9 and TRBJ2-7, with a tentative D call TRBD2 (5 bases). Germline V gives CDR1 SEHNR, CDR2 FQNEAQ (reference sequence). With 5 bases removed from V and 6 bases from J, the gap between germline ends came to 8 bases. The CDR3 has 11 residues.

About this clonotype itself: Germline and junction disagree at one end, which may indicate a read error. The V and J genes are TRBV24-1 and TRBJ1-5; possible D gene TRBD1, 5 bases. The CDR3 contains 13 residues. Germline lookup yields CDR1 KGHDR and CDR2 SFDVKD. In DNA form, the CDR3 reads TGTGCCACCAGTGGGTGGGGGAATCAGCCCCAGAATTTT. Its translation: CATSGWGNQPQNF.

In its sample, this clonotype was seen many times. The J gene is TRBJ2-3, the V gene TRBV25-1, with 9 positions matching TRBD2. The germline CDR1 and CDR2 sequences are MGHDK and SYGVNS. The CDR3 extends over 17 amino acids. J lost 5 bases, V lost 3 bases, and 12 bases had no gene match. The CDR3 sequence is CASSDPTSGPTQDTQYF. The CDR3 nucleotides read TGTGCCAGCAGTGACCCTACTAGCGGGCCTACACAAGATACGCAGTATTTT.